Following are 29 T cell receptor beta chains from one sample sequenced in a study of shared T cell receptors in the human thymus. Method: immunoSEQ multiplex PCR; TCRdb's copy keeps in-frame clones and lacks some. The repertoire includes some 660,000 clones, around 87% of them detected once, and about 0.0094% sits in the top ten. The sample was also reused in another study, on human thymus T cells.

The sample comprised thymocytes. The source is a boy younger than two with a congenital heart defect.

This chain joins TRBV28 and TRBJ1-3, with D perhaps TRBD1 (6 bases). In germline, CDR1 is MDHEN, CDR2 SYDVKM. V lost 9 bases to trimming and J lost 4 bases, with 16 bases between them. The CDR3 extends over 14 amino acids. CDR3 protein: CARAPEQGGNTIYF. CDR3 DNA: TGTGCCAGGGCTCCGGAACAGGGAGGAAACACCATATATTTT. The full variable domain, rest sourced from reference TRBV28 and TRBJ1-3, is DVKVTQSSRYLVKRTGEKVFLECVQDMDHENMFWYRQDPGLGLRLIYFSYDVKMKEKGDIPEGYSVSREKKERFSLILESASTNQTSMYLCARAPEQGGNTIYFGEGSWLTVV.

The gene calls are TRBV19 and TRBJ1-1; D gene ambiguous. The CDR3 has 15 amino acids. From germline, CDR1 is LNHDA and CDR2 SQIVND (reference sequence). Trimming took off 3 bases at V and 1 base at J, with 12 bases between the two ends. The CDR3 DNA follows: TGTGCCAGTAGTATTTGGGAGGAGGGGAACACTGAAGCTTTCTTT. Translation: CASSIWEEGNTEAFF.

In this sample, this clone turned up once. The V and J genes are TRBV5-4 and TRBJ2-7, with D possibly being TRBD1 (6 bases). The CDR3 runs to 15 residues. Per the germline V gene, CDR1 is SGHNT and CDR2 is YYREEE (reference sequence). Trimming cost V 2 bases and J 4 bases, with 16 bases left between them. In DNA form, the CDR3 reads TGTGCCAGCAGCTTTGGGGACAAAGGCGGGTACGAGCAGTACTTC. Translation: CASSFGDKGGYEQYF.

As for this clone: In the same sample, other DNA sequences code for this CDR3. The chain combines TRBV7-9 with TRBJ2-1; 14 positions match TRBD2. The CDR3 runs 18 residues. Germline V gives CDR1 SEHNR, CDR2 FQNEAQ (reference sequence). Trimming took 5 bases from V and 0 from J; bases not matched to a gene: 6. Here the CDR3 DNA reads TGTGCCAGCAGCCCTGGGACTAGCGGGGGAAGCTCCTACAATGAGCAGTTCTTC. Translation gives CASSPGTSGGSSYNEQFF.

This chain uses TRBV7-6 with TRBJ2-7; 16 bases match TRBD2. The CDR3 runs 19 residues. Germline CDR1 SGHVS, CDR2 FNYEAQ. J lost 5 bases, V lost 0 bases, and 10 bases had no gene match. In DNA form, the CDR3 reads TGTGCCAGCAGCTTAGCCGCGGGGGGGACTAGCGGGAGGGCCGACGAGCAGTACTTC. The encoded protein is CASSLAAGGTSGRADEQYF. Drawing the rest from reference TRBV7-6 and TRBJ2-7, the complete variable domain is GAGVSQSPRYKVTKRGQDVALRCDPISGHVSLYWYRQALGQGPEFLTYFNYEAQQDKSGLPNDRFSAERPEGSISTLTIQRTEQRDSAMYRCASSLAAGGTSGRADEQYFGPGTRLTVT.

This clone appeared a few times. This chain connects TRBV19 to TRBJ1-5; 7 bases are a match to TRBD1. CDR3 length: 12 amino acids. Unmatched junction bases numbered 7, after V lost 10 bases and J lost 7 bases. Germline lookup yields CDR1 LNHDA and CDR2 SQIVND (reference sequence). DNA of the CDR3: TGTGCCACCAACAGGGGTAACCAGCCCCAGCATTTT. It codes for CATNRGNQPQHF.

V gene TRBV7-9 combines with J gene TRBJ2-1; 10 bases match TRBD2. Per the germline V gene, CDR1 is SEHNR and CDR2 is FQNEAQ (reference sequence). V trimming: 2 bases; J trimming: 4 bases; junction bases outside the gene matches: 14. The CDR3 totals 19 residues. CDR3 protein: CASSLKVEHSSGGYNEQFF. CDR3 DNA sequence: TGTGCCAGCAGCTTAAAGGTGGAACACTCTAGCGGGGGTTACAATGAGCAGTTCTTC.

V and J are TRBV15 and TRBJ2-5; no definite D call. The last part of the DNA fits TRBJ2-7 better; the J call may be wrong. This CDR3 spans 15 amino acids. Germline V gene lookup returns CDR1 LNHNV and CDR2 YYDKDF (reference sequence). The CDR3 region is CATSRHPTVSYEQYF. Here the CDR3 DNA reads TGTGCCACCAGCAGACATCCTACAGTCTCCTACGAGCAGTACTTC.

This clone was seen once. The rearrangement uses TRBV7-9 and TRBJ2-7, with no clear D. Germline CDR1 is SEHNR and CDR2 is FQNEAQ (reference sequence). Trimming stripped 1 base from V and 3 bases from J, with 16 bases between. CDR3 length: 16 amino acids. This chain's CDR3 is CASSLEPPTGNYEQYF. Here the CDR3 DNA reads TGTGCCAGCAGCTTAGAGCCGCCAACTGGTAACTACGAGCAGTACTTC.

This chain joins TRBV21-1 and TRBJ1-4; no check of the table's D call, TRBD1, against the DNA was made. TRBV21-1 is listed as a pseudogene. This CDR3 has 16 residues. CDR3 protein: CARPVRTARPNEKLFF. CDR3 DNA sequence: TGTGCCCGCCCGGTCCGGACAGCCCGTCCTAATGAAAAACTGTTTTTT.

CDR3 sequence (DNA): TGTGCCAGCAGTTTAGCCCCCAGACTAGCGGGAAATGGCCCCGACGAGCAGTACTTC. Translated, it gives CASSLAPRLAGNGPDEQYF. The genes are TRBV28 and TRBJ2-7, with 11 bases fitting TRBD2. The CDR3 covers 19 residues. V gave up 2 bases and J gave up 5 bases; unmatched junction bases: 17. Germline lookup yields CDR1 MDHEN and CDR2 SYDVKM. The full variable domain, with the rest looked up from reference TRBV28 and TRBJ2-7, is DVKVTQSSRYLVKRTGEKVFLECVQDMDHENMFWYRQDPGLGLRLIYFSYDVKMKEKGDIPEGYSVSREKKERFSLILESASTNQTSMYLCASSLAPRLAGNGPDEQYFGPGTRLTVT.

The chain carries TRBV25-1 and TRBJ1-1; 9 positions agree with TRBD1. Germline loops: CDR1 MGHDK, CDR2 SYGVNS. This CDR3 spans 15 amino acids. With 3 bases clipped from V and 2 bases from J, the junction kept 4 bases outside the gene matches. The chain's CDR3 is CASSEGQGANTEAFF. The DNA of the CDR3 is TGTGCCAGCAGTGAGGGACAGGGTGCTAACACTGAAGCTTTCTTT.

The chain employs TRBV18 and TRBJ2-3; 10 positions match TRBD2. The CDR3 is 20 amino acids. V was pared by 2 bases and J by 4 bases, with 18 bases of the junction left unmatched. CDR1 is KGHSH and CDR2 is LQKENI in the germline V gene. The CDR3 sequence: CASSPRTLPQREGWADTQYF. CDR3 nucleotides: TGTGCCAGCTCACCAAGAACCCTTCCCCAGCGGGAGGGTTGGGCAGATACGCAGTATTTT.

The chain has TRBV5-1 and TRBJ1-1; D unresolved. Germline V lookup: CDR1 SGHRS, CDR2 YFSETQ. V was clipped by 4 bases and J by 6 bases, with 16 bases between them. The CDR3 length is 14 residues. CDR3 nucleotide sequence: TGCGCCAGCAGCAGGCCTGGCGGGTCTCCTGAAGCTTTCTTT. Protein sequence: CASSRPGGSPEAFF.

The rearrangement links TRBV30 to TRBJ2-3, with TRBD2 matching 13 bases. V shed 3 bases and J 8 bases; nucleotides not matched to a gene: 5. CDR1 and CDR2 from the germline V gene are GTSNPN and SVGIG (reference sequence). CDR3 length: 14 amino acids. The CDR3 DNA sequence: TGTGCCTGGAGGACTAGCGGGGGGAATGTTACGCAGTATTTT. Protein sequence: CAWRTSGGNVTQYF.

The chain combines TRBV5-4 with TRBJ2-1, with 8 bases matching TRBD1. Trimming took 5 bases from V and 7 from J; bases not matched to a gene: 5. This CDR3 spans 13 amino acids. Germline assignment: CDR1 SGHNT and CDR2 YYREEE (reference sequence). The CDR3 DNA sequence: TGTGCCAGCAGGGACAGGGTTTGGAATGAGCAGTTCTTC. This gives the protein CASRDRVWNEQFF.

The chain recombines TRBV13 with TRBJ1-2; 8 bases align to TRBD1. The CDR3 spans 17 residues. V lost 1 base and J lost 1; bases outside the gene matches: 8. Looked up from germline, CDR1 is PRHDT and CDR2 is FYEKMQ (reference sequence). The CDR3 loop reads CASSLARDRPINYGYTF. For the CDR3, the DNA is TGTGCCAGCAGCTTAGCTAGGGACAGGCCCATTAACTATGGCTACACCTTC.

V and J are TRBV27 and TRBJ1-1; possible D gene TRBD1, 6 bases. CDR1 and CDR2 from the germline V gene are MNHEY and SMNVEV (reference sequence). This CDR3 comprises 15 residues. V was trimmed by 6 bases and J by 1 base, leaving 15 bases between them. The DNA of the CDR3 is TGTGCCAGCAGAAACTACAGGGACAAGAACACTGAAGCTTTCTTT. Encoded protein: CASRNYRDKNTEAFF.

The rearrangement links TRBV18 to TRBJ1-5, with D hard to call. Germline V gene data show CDR1 as KGHSH and CDR2 as LQKENI. The V end lost 3 bases, the J end lost 2 bases, and 17 bases lay between the germline ends. The CDR3 contains 17 residues. The CDR3 sequence: CASSPTSRETGNQPQHF. The DNA for the CDR3 is TGTGCCAGCTCACCGACCAGTAGGGAGACTGGCAATCAGCCCCAGCATTTT.

This rearrangement joins TRBV28 to TRBJ1-5, with TRBD1 as a possible D gene (6 bases). The CDR3 consists of 17 residues. V gave up 5 bases and J gave up 0 bases, with 17 bases separating them. Germline CDR1 and CDR2: MDHEN and SYDVKM. CDR3 sequence (DNA): TGTGCCAGCAGTCACCCCGGGAGGGGGGATAGCAATCAGCCCCAGCATTTT. This encodes CASSHPGRGDSNQPQHF.

The V gene is TRBV9, the J gene TRBJ1-3; the D gene is possibly TRBD1 (5 bases). Trimming stripped 0 bases from V and 4 bases from J, with 17 bases between. Germline CDR1 reads SGDLS; CDR2 reads YYNGEE. CDR3 length equals 17 residues. In DNA form, the CDR3 reads TGTGCCAGCAGCGTAGACGGCCCAGGGATATTAGGAAACACCATATATTTT. The encoded protein is CASSVDGPGILGNTIYF.

The J gene is TRBJ1-4, the V gene TRBV2; TRBD1 agrees at 8 bases. Looked up from germline, CDR1 is SNHLY and CDR2 is FYNNEI. The V and J ends lost 0 bases and 0 bases, in that order; junction bases with no gene match: 12. The CDR3 covers 20 residues. CDR3 bases: TGTGCCAGCAGTGAAGCGCTTCGTACGCCGGGACAGGCAACTAATGAAAAACTGTTTTTT. Encoded protein: CASSEALRTPGQATNEKLFF. The entire variable domain, with the rest obtained from reference TRBV2 and TRBJ1-4, is as follows: EPEVTQTPSHQVTQMGQEVILRCVPISNHLYFYWYRQILGQKVEFLVSFYNNEISEKSEIFDDQFSVERPDGSNFTLKIRSTKLEDSAMYFCASSEALRTPGQATNEKLFFGSGTQLSVL.

The chain has TRBV5-1 and TRBJ2-1, with a weak D call TRBD2 (6 bases). The CDR3 consists of 16 residues. Trimming cost V 3 bases and J 3 bases, with 16 bases left between them. Germline CDR1 and CDR2: SGHRS and YFSETQ. CDR3 protein: CASSWRWASDYNEQFF. CDR3 sequence (DNA): TGCGCCAGCAGCTGGCGATGGGCTAGCGACTACAATGAGCAGTTCTTC.

The chain recombines TRBV19 with TRBJ2-1; 16 bases match TRBD2. Germline V lookup: CDR1 LNHDA, CDR2 SQIVND (reference sequence). The CDR3 has 17 residues. The V and J ends lost 2 bases and 8 bases, in that order; junction bases with no gene match: 6. The CDR3: CASSIPPGTSGRDEQFF. In nucleotides, the CDR3 is TGTGCCAGTAGTATACCTCCGGGGACTAGCGGGAGGGATGAGCAGTTCTTC.

This clone was seen once. This chain uses TRBV18 with TRBJ2-1; 7 bases line up with TRBD2. This CDR3 has 16 residues. Per germline, CDR1 KGHSH and CDR2 LQKENI. V trimming: 3 bases; J trimming: 2 bases; junction bases outside the gene matches: 7. In DNA, the CDR3 is TGTGCCAGCTCACCGGGGAGGGCGAGGCCCTACAATGAGCAGTTCTTC. Amino acids: CASSPGRARPYNEQFF.

V usage is TRBV4-3 and J usage is TRBJ2-3; 11 bases line up with TRBD2. V was pared by 4 bases and J by 4 bases, with 16 bases of the junction left unmatched. The CDR3 spans 19 residues. CDR1 and CDR2 (germline): LGHNA, YSLEER. The CDR3 region is CASSPSFRTSGLVPDTQYF. The CDR3 DNA reads as TGCGCCAGCAGCCCCTCTTTCCGGACTAGCGGGTTAGTACCAGATACGCAGTATTTT.

The chain has TRBV7-2 and TRBJ1-1; 8 nucleotides line up with TRBD1. V trimming: 5 bases; J trimming: 3 bases; junction bases outside the gene matches: 17. The CDR3 is made up of 18 amino acids. The germline gives CDR1 SGHTA, CDR2 FQGNSA. DNA for the CDR3: TGTGCCAGCAGCCCGGGGACAGGTCCCCCACGGGGCGACACTGAAGCTTTCTTT. This encodes CASSPGTGPPRGDTEAFF. Drawing the rest from reference TRBV7-2 and TRBJ1-1, the complete variable domain is GAGVSQSPSNKVTEKGKDVELRCDPISGHTALYWYRQSLGQGLEFLIYFQGNSAPDKSGLPSDRFSAERTGGSVSTLTIQRTQQEDSAVYLCASSPGTGPPRGDTEAFFGQGTRLTVV.

V gene TRBV28 combines with J gene TRBJ2-1, with 10 nucleotides matching TRBD2. CDR1 MDHEN and CDR2 SYDVKM come from the germline V gene. V shed 3 bases, J shed 6 bases, and the junction held 17 bases outside the gene matches. The CDR3 consists of 19 residues. The CDR3 DNA reads as TGTGCCAGCAGTTTTAGGGTTATGGCTAGCGGGGGTAGAATCAATGAGCAGTTCTTC. Translating it yields CASSFRVMASGGRINEQFF.

The chain recombines TRBV5-6 with TRBJ1-2, with 8 nucleotides matching TRBD1. J was trimmed by 4 bases and V by 3 bases; bases with no gene match: 14. The germline V gene encodes CDR1 SGHDT and CDR2 YYEEEE. The CDR3 contains 17 residues. The CDR3 bases are TGTGCCAGCAGCTCCCGGGACAGGCCCGGCAGGGTCTATGGCTACACCTTC. Translated: CASSSRDRPGRVYGYTF.